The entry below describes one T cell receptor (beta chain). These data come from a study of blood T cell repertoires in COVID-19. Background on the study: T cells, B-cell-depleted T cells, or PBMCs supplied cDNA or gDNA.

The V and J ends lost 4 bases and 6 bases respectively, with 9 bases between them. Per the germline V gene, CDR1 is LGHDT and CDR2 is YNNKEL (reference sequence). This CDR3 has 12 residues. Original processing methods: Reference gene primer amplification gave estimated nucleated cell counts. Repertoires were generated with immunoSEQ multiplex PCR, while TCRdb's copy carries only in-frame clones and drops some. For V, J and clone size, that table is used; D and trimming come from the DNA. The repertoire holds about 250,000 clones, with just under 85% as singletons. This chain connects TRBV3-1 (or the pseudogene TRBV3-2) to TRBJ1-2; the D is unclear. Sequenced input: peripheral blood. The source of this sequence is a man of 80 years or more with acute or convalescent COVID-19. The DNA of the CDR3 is TGTGCCAGCAGCCGCGACTTGGATGGCTACACCTTC. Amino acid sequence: CASSRDLDGYTF.